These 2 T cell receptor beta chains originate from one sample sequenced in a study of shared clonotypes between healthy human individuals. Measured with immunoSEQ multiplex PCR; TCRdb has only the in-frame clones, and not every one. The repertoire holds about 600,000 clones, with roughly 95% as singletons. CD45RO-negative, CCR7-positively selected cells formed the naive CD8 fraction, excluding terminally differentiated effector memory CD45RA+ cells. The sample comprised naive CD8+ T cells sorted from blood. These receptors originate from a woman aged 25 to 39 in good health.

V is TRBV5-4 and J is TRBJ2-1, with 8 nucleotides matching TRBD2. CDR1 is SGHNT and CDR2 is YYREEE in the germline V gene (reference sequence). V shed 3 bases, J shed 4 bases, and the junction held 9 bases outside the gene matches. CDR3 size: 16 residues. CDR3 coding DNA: TGTGCCAGCAGCTCAGAACTAGCGGCCTTTTACAATGAGCAGTTCTTC. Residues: CASSSELAAFYNEQFF.

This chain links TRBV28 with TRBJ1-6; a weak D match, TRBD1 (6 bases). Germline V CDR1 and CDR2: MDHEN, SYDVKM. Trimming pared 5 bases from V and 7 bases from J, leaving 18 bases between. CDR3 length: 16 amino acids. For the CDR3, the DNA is TGTGCCAGCAGTCCAGGGGCGCCTCTTTCCAATTCACCCCTCCACTTT. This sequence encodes CASSPGAPLSNSPLHF.